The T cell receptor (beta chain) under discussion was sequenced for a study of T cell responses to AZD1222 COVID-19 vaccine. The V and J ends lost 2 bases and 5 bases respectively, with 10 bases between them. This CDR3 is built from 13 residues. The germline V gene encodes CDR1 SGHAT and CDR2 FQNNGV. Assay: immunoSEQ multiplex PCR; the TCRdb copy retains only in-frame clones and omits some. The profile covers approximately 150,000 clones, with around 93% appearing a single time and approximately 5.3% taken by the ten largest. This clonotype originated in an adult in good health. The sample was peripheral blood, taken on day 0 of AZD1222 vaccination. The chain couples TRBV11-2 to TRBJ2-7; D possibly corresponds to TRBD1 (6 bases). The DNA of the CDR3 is TGTGCCAGCAGCTTACTCAGGGGCCACGAGCAGTACTTC. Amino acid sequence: CASSLLRGHEQYF.